One T cell receptor (beta chain) is described in this entry. Its antigen is currently unknown. This entry comes from a study of CD8+CD57+ T cells in acquired aplastic anemia. Findings and caveats of the study: Researchers reported that CD8+ Simpson's diversity was not significantly different in patients versus controls.

Genomic DNA templated the TCR beta VDJ and CDR3 profiling. TCRdb passed the reads through MiXCR, listing each CDR3 protein once. This repertoire shows approximately 200,000 distinct CDR3 sequences, 55% to 70% found once; its top ten account for 40% to 55%. Germline CDR1 and CDR2: LNHNV and YYDKDF (reference sequence). The V gene lost 2 bases and the J gene lost 0 bases, with 14 bases spanning the gap. CDR3 length: 18 amino acids. This chain links TRBV15 with TRBJ2-6; D may be TRBD1 (6 bases). Sequenced material: sorted CD4+, CD8+, or CD8+CD57+ T cells (not recorded which) from PBMCs. This clonotype originated in a human donor with severe aplastic anemia or a healthy control (not recorded which). The CDR3 DNA follows: TGTGCCACCAGCAGAACCCACGGACAGTTCTCTGGGGCCAACGTCCTGACTTTC. Protein product: CATSRTHGQFSGANVLTF.